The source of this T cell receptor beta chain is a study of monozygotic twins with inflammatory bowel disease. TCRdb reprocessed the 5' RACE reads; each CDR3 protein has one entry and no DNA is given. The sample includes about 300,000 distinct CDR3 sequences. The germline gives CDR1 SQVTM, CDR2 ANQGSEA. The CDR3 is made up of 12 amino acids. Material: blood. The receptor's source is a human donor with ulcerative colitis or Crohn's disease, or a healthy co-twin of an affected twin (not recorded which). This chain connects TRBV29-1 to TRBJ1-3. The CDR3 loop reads CSVRSPGNTIYF.